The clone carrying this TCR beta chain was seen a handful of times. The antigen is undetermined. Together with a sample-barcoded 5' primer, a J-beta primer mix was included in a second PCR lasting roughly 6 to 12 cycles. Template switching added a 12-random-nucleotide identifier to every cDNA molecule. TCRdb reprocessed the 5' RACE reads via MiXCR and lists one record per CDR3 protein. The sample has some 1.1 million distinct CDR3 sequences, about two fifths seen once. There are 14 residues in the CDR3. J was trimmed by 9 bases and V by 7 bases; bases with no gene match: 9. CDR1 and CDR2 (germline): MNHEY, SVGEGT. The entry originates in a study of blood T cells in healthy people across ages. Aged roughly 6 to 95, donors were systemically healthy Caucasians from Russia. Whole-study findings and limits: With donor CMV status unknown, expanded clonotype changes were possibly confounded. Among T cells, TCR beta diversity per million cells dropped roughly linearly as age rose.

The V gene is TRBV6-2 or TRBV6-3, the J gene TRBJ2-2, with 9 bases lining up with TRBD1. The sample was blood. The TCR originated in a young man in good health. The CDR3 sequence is CASTGQGNFRELFF. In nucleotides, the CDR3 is TGTGCCAGCACTGGACAGGGGAATTTTCGGGAGCTGTTTTTT.